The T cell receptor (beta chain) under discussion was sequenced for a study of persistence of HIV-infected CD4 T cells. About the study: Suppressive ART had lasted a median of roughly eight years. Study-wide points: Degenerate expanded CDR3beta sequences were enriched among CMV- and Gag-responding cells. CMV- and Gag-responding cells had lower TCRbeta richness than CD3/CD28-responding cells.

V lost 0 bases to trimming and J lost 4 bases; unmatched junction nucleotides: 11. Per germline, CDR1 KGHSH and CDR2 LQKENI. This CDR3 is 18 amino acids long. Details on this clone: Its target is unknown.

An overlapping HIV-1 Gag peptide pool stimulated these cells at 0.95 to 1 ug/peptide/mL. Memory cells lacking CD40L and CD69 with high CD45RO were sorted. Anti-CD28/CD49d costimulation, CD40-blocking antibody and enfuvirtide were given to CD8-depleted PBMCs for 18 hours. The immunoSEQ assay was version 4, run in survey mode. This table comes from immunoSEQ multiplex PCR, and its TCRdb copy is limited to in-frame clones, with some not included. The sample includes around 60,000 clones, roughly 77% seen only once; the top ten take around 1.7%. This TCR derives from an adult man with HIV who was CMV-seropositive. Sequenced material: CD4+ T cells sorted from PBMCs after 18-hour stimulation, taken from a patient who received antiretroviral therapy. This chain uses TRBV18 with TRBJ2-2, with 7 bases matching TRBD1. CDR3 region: CASSPPESTGRGTGELFF. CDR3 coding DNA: TGTGCCAGCTCACCACCGGAATCGACAGGGCGAGGCACCGGGGAGCTGTTTTTT.